This is a list of T cell receptor beta chains from one sample in a study of T cells in Graves' hyperthyroidism and ophthalmopathy. TCRdb processed the multiplex PCR reads anew with MiXCR; each CDR3 protein has one entry. The sample lists about 98,000 distinct CDR3 sequences; roughly 39% were seen once. Sample: peripheral blood or thyroid tissue (not recorded which). The receptor source for this set is a woman aged 25-40 years with Graves' hyperthyroidism. The CDR3 runs from the conserved cysteine through the conserved F or W. The order of the fields is J gene, clone size, D gene, V gene, CDR3 DNA, CDR3 protein. D genes are given only for firm matches. Clone size is not always given. Where it is, it says once, few, many or a class for expanded clones.

TRBJ2-3	few	.	TRBV19	TGTGCCAGTAGTATCCAGTCTACGCAGTATTTT	CASSIQSTQYF
TRBJ1-1	many	.	TRBV7-9	TGTGCCAGCAGCCCGTGGGGGGGTGGCACTGAAGCTTTCTTT	CASSPWGGGTEAFF
TRBJ2-7	.	TRBD2	TRBV15	TGTGCCACCAGCACCGGGAAGGGGACTAGCGGGAAGAAAATCTACGAGCAGTACTTC	CATSTGKGTSGKKIYEQYF
TRBJ1-1	many	.	TRBV5-5	TGTGCCAGCAGCCAACAAGGACAGTTTCTGGCTTTCTTT	CASSQQGQFLAFF
TRBJ2-7	.	TRBD2	TRBV5-6	TGTGCCAGCAGCTTACTAGCGGGAACCTACGAGCAGTACTTC	CASSLLAGTYEQYF
TRBJ2-7	.	.	TRBV5-4	TGTGCCGGCAGTCCATCGGAACGGTGGGAGCAGTACTTC	CAGSPSERWEQYF
TRBJ2-7	.	TRBD1	TRBV12-3/TRBV12-4	TGTGCCAGCAGTTTAAGAGACAGGGGGCAGTACGAGCAGTACTTC	CASSLRDRGQYEQYF
TRBJ2-7	many	TRBD2	TRBV7-2	TGTGCCAGCAGCTTATGGACTAGCGGTTACGAGCAGTACTTC	CASSLWTSGYEQYF
TRBJ2-6	many	TRBD1	TRBV4-1	TGCGCCAGCAGCCGGCCCGGGACAGGGGTATCTGGGGCCAACGTCCTGACTTTC	CASSRPGTGVSGANVLTF
TRBJ1-5	.	.	TRBV15	TGTGCCACCAGCAGAGAGGGGACGGCTCAGCCCCAGCATTTT	CATSREGTAQPQHF
TRBJ2-2	many	TRBD1	TRBV7-3	TGTGCCAGCAGCGTTGCAGGGGGTTCGTTCGGGGAGCTGTTTTTT	CASSVAGGSFGELFF
TRBJ2-3	many	TRBD2	TRBV6-5	TGTGCCAGCAGTTCGTACCGCGGGAGGAGAGATACGCAGTATTTT	CASSSYRGRRDTQYF
TRBJ1-3	many	.	TRBV7-2	TGTGCCAGCAGTCACCCTCAGGGAAACACCATATATTTT	CASSHPQGNTIYF
TRBJ2-7	many	.	TRBV5-1	TGCGCCAGCAGCTTGGGGGGCCCCTACGAGCAGTACTTC	CASSLGGPYEQYF
TRBJ1-1	few	TRBD1	TRBV15	TGTGCCACCAGCAGTGGGACAGGCCTTGGGGCTTTCTTT	CATSSGTGLGAFF
TRBJ2-5	.	TRBD2	TRBV7-6	TGTGCCAGCGGCCCACGACTAGCGGGAGAGCTGGAAACCCAGTACTTC	CASGPRLAGELETQYF
TRBJ1-2	once	TRBD1	TRBV7-9	TGTGCCAGCAGCTCGGACAGGGGCTCTTCCGGCTACACCTTC	CASSSDRGSSGYTF
TRBJ1-2	many	.	TRBV28	TGTGCCAGCAGTTCCGCCATGTACAACTCCTATGGCTACACCTTC	CASSSAMYNSYGYTF
TRBJ2-3	.	TRBD2	TRBV7-3	TGTGCCAGCAGCTTGGAGGGGCGGGAGAGCACAGATACGCAGTATTTT	CASSLEGRESTDTQYF
TRBJ1-4	.	.	TRBV10-3	TGTGCCACCACCCCCGGAGGTGAAAAACTGTTTTTT	CATTPGGEKLFF
TRBJ1-1	.	.	TRBV2	TGTGCCTGCAGTGAAGGGAGGAGGGCAAACACTGAAGCTTTCTTT	CACSEGRRANTEAFF
TRBJ2-7	many	.	TRBV7-8	TGTGCCAGCAGCTTAGACAGGAGCTCCTACGAGCAGTACTTC	CASSLDRSSYEQYF
TRBJ2-7	.	TRBD2	TRBV12-3/TRBV12-4	TGTGCCAGCAGTTTCGTTATGGGGGCCTCAGGGAGCAGCGGGAGCCCCAACGAGCAGTACTTC	CASSFVMGASGSSGSPNEQYF
TRBJ1-2	.	TRBD1	TRBV2	TGTGCCGTTGGGACAGGGCAATTTGGCTACACCTTC	CAVGTGQFGYTF
TRBJ1-3	many	.	TRBV30	TGTGCCTGGGACGGACGGAGCGCCGGCACCATATATTTT	CAWDGRSAGTIYF
TRBJ1-4	.	.	TRBV6-5	TGTGCCAGCGGGAAAATAGATAATGAAAAACTGTTTTTT	CASGKIDNEKLFF
TRBJ2-5	.	TRBD2	TRBV2	TGTGCCAGCAGTGAGGGGACTAGCGAGGGGATAGAGACCCAGTACTTC	CASSEGTSEGIETQYF
TRBJ2-7	many	.	TRBV18	TGTGCCAGCGGAAACTCCTACGAGCAGTACTTC	CASGNSYEQYF
TRBJ1-6	many	.	TRBV28	TGTGCCAGCACTACCGGACAACTTCATAATTCACCCCTCCACTTT	CASTTGQLHNSPLHF
TRBJ1-6	.	TRBD1	TRBV20-1	TGCAGTGCCATACGCCCGGGACAGGGCAATTCACCCCTCCACTTT	CSAIRPGQGNSPLHF
TRBJ1-1	few	.	TRBV2	TGTGCCAGCAGTGATTACCGGATTCCGGGACACCGGGGCACTGAAGCTTTCTTT	CASSDYRIPGHRGTEAFF
TRBJ1-1	.	TRBD1	TRBV27	TGTGCCAGCAGTTCCCGACAGGGGCCCATGAACACTGAAGCTTTCTTT	CASSSRQGPMNTEAFF
TRBJ1-2	.	TRBD1	TRBV4-1	TGCGCCAGCAGCCCCCGGGACAGGGACTTCTATGGCTACACCTTC	CASSPRDRDFYGYTF